The T cell receptor beta chain described here comes from a study of shared clonotypes between healthy human individuals. Study-wide results and caveats: Generation probabilities were higher for clonotypes shared across all four sorted-subset donors than for unshared ones. The genetic and exposure-history diversity represented was limited by few donors.

The assay used deep level. Original methodology: Filtering differed because ImmunoSEQ produced junction-only sequences that carried no quality scores. Clones were read by immunoSEQ multiplex PCR, and TCRdb kept only the in-frame ones, dropping some. V and J calls plus clone size are reproduced from that table; the DNA served to infer D and trimming. The sample holds 2 million or so clones, 95% seen once. This clone was seen just once. Its specificity is unknown. This CDR3 region has 13 residues. Trimming removed 6 bases at V and 3 bases at J, with 13 bases between. CDR1 is SGHDT, CDR2 YYEEEE, per germline.

This receptor was taken from a man between 18 and 29 years old in good health. Sample: naive CD4+ T cells sorted from blood. Subset indicated: CD45RA+ positively selected. V and J are TRBV5-6 and TRBJ2-7, with D uncertain. The CDR3 nucleotides are TGTGCCAGCACCCCCGGTCGGGTCTACGAGCAGTACTTC. It encodes CASTPGRVYEQYF.